This is a list of T cell receptor beta chains from one sample in a study of blood T cell repertoires in COVID-19. Profiled with immunoSEQ multiplex PCR; TCRdb holds only in-frame clones, not every one. The table shows 62,000 or so clones, with 88% occurring only once. The specimen sequenced was peripheral blood. Receptors originate from a human donor in a cohort sampled during active COVID-19. Each CDR3 is given with its conserved first and last residue. D genes are given only for firm matches. Only some rows state a clone size, as once, few, many or a class for expanded clones.

V: TRBV18; D: TRBD2; J: TRBJ2-7; size: .; DNA: TGTGCCAGCTCACCTTTAGCGGGGAAGGTCGACGAGCAGTACTTC; CDR3: CASSPLAGKVDEQYF
V: TRBV24-1; D: TRBD1; J: TRBJ2-4; size: .; DNA: TGTGCCACCAGTGATTCACAGGGGATTGGGGACATTCAGTACTTC; CDR3: CATSDSQGIGDIQYF
V: TRBV18; D: TRBD1; J: TRBJ2-5; size: .; DNA: TGTGCCAGCTCATTGGGACAGGTTATGGCGGAGACCCAGTACTTC; CDR3: CASSLGQVMAETQYF
V: TRBV19; D: TRBD1; J: TRBJ1-2; size: .; DNA: TGTGCCAGTAGTCCAGGGGGCGACGGCTCTTATGGCTACACCTTC; CDR3: CASSPGGDGSYGYTF
V: TRBV6-2/TRBV6-3; D: TRBD2; J: TRBJ2-5; size: .; DNA: TGTGCCAGCAGTAGCACGGGACCGGGACTAGCTTGGGAGACCCAGTACTTC; CDR3: CASSSTGPGLAWETQYF
V: TRBV5-8; D: .; J: TRBJ1-1; size: .; DNA: TGTGCCAGCAGCTTACGGGGCACTGAAGCTTTCTTT; CDR3: CASSLRGTEAFF
V: TRBV28; D: .; J: TRBJ2-7; size: .; DNA: TGTGCCAGCAGTTTAAGCCAGGTCCTGTACTTC; CDR3: CASSLSQVLYF
V: TRBV28; D: TRBD1; J: TRBJ1-2; size: .; DNA: TGTGCCAGCAGTTATTCTGACAGGGTCAATGGCTACACCTTC; CDR3: CASSYSDRVNGYTF
V: TRBV28; D: .; J: TRBJ1-4; size: few; DNA: TGTGCCAGCAGTTTAGCCAGCGAGGATGAAAAACTGTTTTTT; CDR3: CASSLASEDEKLFF
V: TRBV28; D: TRBD1; J: TRBJ2-5; size: once; DNA: TGTGCCAGCAGTTGGGGACAGATAGAGACCCAGTACTTC; CDR3: CASSWGQIETQYF
V: TRBV3-1/TRBV3-2; D: TRBD1; J: TRBJ1-4; size: .; DNA: TGTGCCAGCAGCCAAGAGCTCCGTGACAGGGGAAGGGAAAAACTGTTTTTT; CDR3: CASSQELRDRGREKLFF
V: TRBV2; D: TRBD2; J: TRBJ2-7; size: .; DNA: TGTGCCAGCAGGGCAGCGGGAGGGCCCTCCTACGAGCAGTACTTC; CDR3: CASRAAGGPSYEQYF
V: TRBV19; D: TRBD2; J: TRBJ2-3; size: once; DNA: TGTGCCAGTAGTAGCAGCGGGGTCACAGATACGCAGTATTTT; CDR3: CASSSSGVTDTQYF
V: TRBV11-2; D: TRBD2; J: TRBJ2-1; size: .; DNA: TGTGCCAGCAGCTTAGGCTCCGGGACTAGCTACAATGAGCAGTTCTTC; CDR3: CASSLGSGTSYNEQFF
V: TRBV10-1; D: .; J: TRBJ2-5; size: .; DNA: TGCGCCAGCAGTGAATCAGCGGGAGAGACCCAGTACTTC; CDR3: CASSESAGETQYF
V: TRBV19; D: TRBD2; J: TRBJ2-5; size: .; DNA: TGTGCCAGTAGTATACCGGGAGGAGAGACCCAGTACTTC; CDR3: CASSIPGGETQYF
V: TRBV30; D: .; J: TRBJ1-2; size: .; DNA: TGTGCCTGGAGTGTTGACATTGGCTACACCTTC; CDR3: CAWSVDIGYTF
V: TRBV12-3/TRBV12-4; D: TRBD1; J: TRBJ2-5; size: .; DNA: TGTGCCAGCACCCCGGACAGGGTTGAGACCCAGTACTTC; CDR3: CASTPDRVETQYF
V: TRBV28; D: .; J: TRBJ1-2; size: .; DNA: TGTGCCAGCAGGAACCTAGGGGTAGGCTATGGCTACACCTTC; CDR3: CASRNLGVGYGYTF
V: TRBV29-1; D: TRBD2; J: TRBJ2-1; size: .; DNA: TGCAGCACCCTGACTAGCCGCAATGAGCAGTTCTTC; CDR3: CSTLTSRNEQFF
V: TRBV30; D: TRBD1; J: TRBJ2-7; size: .; DNA: TGTGCCTGGAGAGGTGGGTGGGGACAGGGGAGGGCCTACGAGCAGTACTTC; CDR3: CAWRGGWGQGRAYEQYF
V: TRBV7-8; D: .; J: TRBJ2-2; size: .; DNA: TGTGCCAGCAGCCGAGGACAGCCCGGGAACACCGGGGAGCTGTTTTTT; CDR3: CASSRGQPGNTGELFF
V: TRBV7-2; D: TRBD2; J: TRBJ2-5; size: once; DNA: TGTGCCAGCAGCTTAGCGGCTAGCGGGTTCAAGACCCAGTACTTC; CDR3: CASSLAASGFKTQYF
V: TRBV19; D: .; J: TRBJ2-1; size: .; DNA: TGTGCCAGTAGTATAGGCGTCTCCTACAATGAGCAGTTCTTC; CDR3: CASSIGVSYNEQFF
V: TRBV30; D: .; J: TRBJ1-2; size: .; DNA: TGTGCCTGGGGACTGAACTATGGCTACACCTTC; CDR3: CAWGLNYGYTF
V: TRBV23-1; D: .; J: TRBJ1-4; size: .; DNA: TGCGCCAGCAGTCGCGTAAGAGTAAACAATGAAAAACTGTTTTTT; CDR3: CASSRVRVNNEKLFF
V: TRBV9; D: .; J: TRBJ1-2; size: .; DNA: TGTGCCAGCAGCCCTAGCGTTATAGGGATTGGAGACTACACCTTC; CDR3: CASSPSVIGIGDYTF
V: TRBV4-1; D: .; J: TRBJ1-5; size: .; DNA: TGCGCCAGCAGCCAAGCCGGTACCAGGCAGCCCCAGCATTTT; CDR3: CASSQAGTRQPQHF
V: TRBV28; D: TRBD2; J: TRBJ2-5; size: .; DNA: TGTGCCAGCAGCAACCTAGCGGACCAAGAGACCCAGTACTTC; CDR3: CASSNLADQETQYF
V: TRBV5-1; D: TRBD1; J: TRBJ2-7; size: .; DNA: TGCGCCAGCAGCTTGGGACAGGGATTCCTCTACGAGCAGTACTTC; CDR3: CASSLGQGFLYEQYF
V: TRBV7-3; D: TRBD2; J: TRBJ2-3; size: .; DNA: TGTGCCAGCAGCCTCACCCCTAGCGGAAGCTCAGGAGATACGCAGTATTTT; CDR3: CASSLTPSGSSGDTQYF
V: TRBV28; D: TRBD1; J: TRBJ1-2; size: .; DNA: TGTGCCATCACATCTTCAGGACAGGGCGACTATGGCTACACCTTC; CDR3: CAITSSGQGDYGYTF